What follows describes a single TCR beta chain. V shed 6 bases and J 4 bases; nucleotides not matched to a gene: 11. CDR3 length equals 15 residues. The germline gives CDR1 MDHEN, CDR2 SYDVKM. This sample stems from a study of blood T cell repertoires in COVID-19. Study-level information: The United States, Italy and Spain provided the acute and convalescent COVID-19 samples.

The method was immunoSEQ multiplex PCR; TCRdb's version includes in-frame clones alone and lacks a portion of them. The sample lists fewer than 180,000 clones; 86% were seen once. This sequence originates from a man aged 65 to 85 with acute or convalescent COVID-19. The sample consisted of peripheral blood. The chain links TRBV28 to TRBJ1-2; 7 positions agree with TRBD1. The CDR3 region is CASRASTGTAYGYTF. The DNA for the CDR3 is TGTGCCAGCAGGGCATCAACCGGGACAGCCTATGGCTACACCTTC.